The 23 T cell receptor beta chains below come from one sample, sequenced in a study of blood T cells in healthy people across ages. The use of a sample-barcoded 5' primer and a J-beta primer mix characterized a second PCR of roughly 6 to 12 cycles. Each CDR3 protein is one row after TCRdb ran MiXCR on the 5' RACE reads. Among about 1.1 million distinct CDR3 sequences listed, 35% to 40% were seen once. Sequenced input: blood. These TCRs come from a man between 18 and 29 years old in good health.

This chain's CDR3 is CASILADEQFF. CDR3 sequence (DNA): TGTGCTAGTATCCTAGCTGATGAGCAGTTCTTC. This sequence joins TRBV12-5 and TRBJ2-1; D is perhaps TRBD2 (5 bases). Germline CDR1 and CDR2: LGHNT and FRNRAP. The CDR3 runs to 11 residues. V was shortened by 8 bases and J by 8 bases, with 10 bases between the two germline ends.

Here the CDR3 DNA reads TGTGCCACGTTTCCAACCTCTGGGGCCAACGTCCTGACTTTC. Its protein is CATFPTSGANVLTF. This chain links TRBV13 with TRBJ2-6, with unresolved D. The V end was cut by 10 bases, the J end by 0 bases, with 10 bases between. Looked up from germline, CDR1 is PRHDT and CDR2 is FYEKMQ (reference sequence). The CDR3 sequence is 14 residues long.

The V and J genes are TRBV6-5 and TRBJ2-7; either TRBD1 or TRBD2 may supply D (6 bases each). This CDR3 has 16 residues. V shed 7 bases and J shed 2 bases, with 21 bases lying between them. Germline V gives CDR1 MNHEY, CDR2 SVGAGI. The CDR3 sequence: CASKQQGGIAAYEQYF. The CDR3, as DNA: TGTGCCAGCAAGCAACAGGGAGGCATAGCAGCCTACGAGCAGTACTTC.

The chain combines TRBV11-2 with TRBJ2-7, with 8 bases matching TRBD2. The germline CDR1 and CDR2 sequences are SGHAT and FQNNGV. V shed 3 bases and J 7 bases; nucleotides not matched to a gene: 17. There are 17 residues in the CDR3. This CDR3 reads CASSFPLERGTYNEQYF. In DNA, the CDR3 is TGTGCCAGCAGCTTTCCACTAGAGCGGGGGACCTACAATGAGCAGTACTTC.

This clonotype was picked up a small number of times. The chain couples TRBV7-9 to TRBJ2-1; 10 nucleotides line up with TRBD1. V dropped 5 bases and J dropped 7; count of bases not matched to a gene: 5. CDR3 length: 14 residues. Germline V gene sequence: CDR1 SEHNR, CDR2 FQNEAQ (reference sequence). CDR3 sequence: CASSHPDRGNEQFF. The CDR3 DNA follows: TGTGCCAGCAGCCACCCGGACAGGGGGAATGAGCAGTTCTTC.

This clonotype was counted a few times. The chain couples TRBV5-6 to TRBJ2-1, with no clear D. Trimming pared 2 bases from V and 4 bases from J, leaving 16 bases between. This CDR3 is built from 16 residues. In germline, CDR1 is SGHDT, CDR2 YYEEEE. CDR3: CASSLNQPRSYNEQFF. CDR3 coding DNA: TGTGCCAGCAGCTTAAATCAGCCAAGATCGTACAATGAGCAGTTCTTC.

Only a few counts were recorded for this clonotype. The CDR3 sequence: CASSHTGHDNEQFF. The CDR3 DNA reads as TGTGCCAGCAGCCATACGGGACACGACAATGAGCAGTTCTTC. The rearrangement joins TRBV4-2 to TRBJ2-1, with a tentative D call TRBD1 (6 bases). The CDR3 contains 14 residues. The germline CDR1 and CDR2 sequences are LGHNA and YNFKEQ. The V and J ends lost 3 bases and 5 bases respectively, with 11 bases between them.

This clonotype was picked up one time. A much larger clone is a single base away; this may be a read error. The chain uses TRBV7-2 and TRBJ2-1, with D possibly being TRBD1 (5 bases). CDR1 and CDR2 from the germline V gene are SGHTA and FQGNSA. This CDR3 contains 15 residues. The CDR3 DNA reads TGTGCCAGCAGCTTAAGTCTGGGGCTCTACAATGAGCGGTTCTTC. Protein product: CASSLSLGLYNERFF.

The chain carries TRBV4-1 and TRBJ1-2; no clear D. Trimming took 1 base from V and 6 from J, leaving 15 bases between them. This CDR3 is built from 15 residues. CDR1 is MGHRA, CDR2 YSYEKL, per germline. Here the CDR3 reads CASSQVGRNINGYTF. The CDR3 DNA follows: TGCGCCAGCAGCCAAGTAGGGCGGAATATTAATGGCTACACCTTC.

This clonotype came up a few times. This sequence joins TRBV7-9 and TRBJ1-5; 10 nucleotides agree with TRBD1. Germline V gene data show CDR1 as SEHNR and CDR2 as FQNEAQ (reference sequence). Trimming cost V 2 bases and J 3 bases; bases outside gene matches: 7. The CDR3 contains 17 residues. Written as DNA, the CDR3 is TGTGCCAGCAGCTTATATGTTGACAGGGGGCCCAATCAGCCCCAGCATTTT. The encoded protein is CASSLYVDRGPNQPQHF.

This clonotype turned up a few times. The V gene is TRBV20-1, the J gene TRBJ1-1; TRBD1 is a possible D gene (6 bases). Germline V gene sequence: CDR1 DFQATT, CDR2 SNEGSKA (reference sequence). V lost 6 bases and J 1 base, leaving 9 bases between the germline ends. The CDR3 loop spans 12 amino acids. The CDR3 sequence is CSAQTGNTEAFF. The CDR3 nucleotides read TGCAGTGCGCAGACAGGGAACACTGAAGCTTTCTTT.

The chain joins TRBV7-9 to TRBJ2-7; maybe TRBD1 (6 bases). This CDR3 is 15 amino acids long. Germline-derived CDR1 and CDR2 are SEHNR and FQNEAQ (reference sequence). V was pared by 3 bases and J by 4 bases, with 16 bases between. CDR3 coding DNA: TGTGCCAGCAGCTTTACCAACAGGGCAGATTACGAGCAGTACTTC. This sequence encodes CASSFTNRADYEQYF.

The V call is TRBV9, the J call TRBJ1-1, with a tentative D call TRBD1 (5 bases). Germline CDR1 reads SGDLS; CDR2 reads YYNGEE. Trimming took off 3 bases at V and 4 bases at J, with 16 bases between the two ends. This CDR3 has 15 amino acids. DNA for the CDR3: TGTGCCAGCAGCGCCGCCGGGACCCGGGGCACTGAAGCTTTCTTT. Protein sequence: CASSAAGTRGTEAFF.

This clonotype has a handful of counts. This chain links TRBV7-9 with TRBJ1-1; D gene unclear. CDR1 is SEHNR, CDR2 FQNEAQ, per germline (reference sequence). The CDR3 spans 15 residues. With 5 bases removed from V and 0 bases from J, the gap between germline ends came to 13 bases. The DNA for the CDR3 is TGTGCCAGCAGCACAGACGGGCAGATGAACACTGAAGCTTTCTTT. Its translation: CASSTDGQMNTEAFF.

This clonotype was counted a few times. The chain recombines TRBV7-2 with TRBJ2-7; D remains ambiguous. CDR3 length equals 14 residues. V lost 4 bases and J lost 3, with 13 bases in between. Germline V gene data show CDR1 as SGHTA and CDR2 as FQGNSA. The CDR3 DNA is TGTGCCAGCAGCTCAAGTACACCCGGCTACGAGCAGTACTTC. This encodes CASSSSTPGYEQYF.

The chain uses TRBV29-1 and TRBJ1-2; the D is unclear. The CDR3 loop spans 12 amino acids. The germline CDR1 and CDR2 sequences are SQVTM and ANQGSEA. Between the trimmed V and J ends, which lost 7 bases and 4 bases, there was a span of 13 bases. CDR3 bases: TGCAGCGCAACCGGGCCCGCCTATGGCTACACCTTC. It codes for CSATGPAYGYTF. Combining the CDR3 with reference TRBV29-1 and TRBJ1-2 gives the whole variable domain SAVISQKPSRDICQRGTSLTIQCQVDSQVTMMFWYRQQPGQSLTLIATANQGSEATYESGFVIDKFPISRPNLTFSTLTVSNMSPEDSSIYLCSATGPAYGYTFGSGTRLTVV.

The rearrangement links TRBV4-1 to TRBJ1-2; no clear D. Germline V gene data show CDR1 as MGHRA and CDR2 as YSYEKL. This CDR3 spans 14 amino acids. Trimming shortened V by 1 base and J by 0 bases, and 6 bases separated the two germline ends. The CDR3 DNA sequence: TGCGCCAGCAGCCAAGCTCCCTCTAACTATGGCTACACCTTC. As protein: CASSQAPSNYGYTF.

The gene calls are TRBV9 and TRBJ1-4, with D hard to call. Germline CDR1 reads SGDLS; CDR2 reads YYNGEE. The CDR3 runs to 18 residues. V was shortened by 3 bases and J by 8 bases, with 26 bases between the two germline ends. The CDR3 is CASSANPGPRPVGEKLFF. The CDR3 region has the DNA TGTGCCAGCAGCGCAAATCCGGGCCCTCGGCCCGTTGGGGAAAAACTGTTTTTT.

About this clonotype: Just one base apart from a much larger clone, this may be a read error. The CDR3 reads CSADPGQGYGCTF. CDR3 in DNA: TGCAGTGCTGATCCCGGACAGGGCTATGGCTGCACCTTC. J is TRBJ1-2 and V is TRBV20-1, with 8 positions matching TRBD1. This CDR3 is built from 13 residues. The germline V gene has CDR1 DFQATT and CDR2 SNEGSKA (reference sequence).

V is TRBV7-9 and J is TRBJ2-1, with 9 bases lining up with TRBD1. The CDR3 runs to 14 residues. Germline assignment: CDR1 SEHNR and CDR2 FQNEAQ (reference sequence). The V gene end was trimmed by 5 bases and the J gene end by 6 bases; junction bases not matched to a gene: 5. The CDR3 nucleotides read TGTGCCAGCAGCACCTGGGGACAGGGCAATGAGCAGTTCTTC. Translated, it gives CASSTWGQGNEQFF.

A few counts support this clonotype. As DNA, the CDR3 is TGCGCCAGCAGGCCCCCTGTCGGCGGTTCCTACAATGAGCAGTTCTTC. The encoded protein is CASRPPVGGSYNEQFF. The gene calls are TRBV4-1 and TRBJ2-1; D not certain. V lost 6 bases and J 1 base, leaving 16 bases between the germline ends. This CDR3 spans 16 amino acids. Germline V gene sequence: CDR1 MGHRA, CDR2 YSYEKL.

J is TRBJ1-2 and V is TRBV5-4; D gene ambiguous. Germline-derived CDR1 and CDR2 are SGHNT and YYREEE (reference sequence). The CDR3 runs 14 residues. Trimming took 9 bases from V and 8 from J, leaving 23 bases between them. The chain's CDR3 is CATYERAATLGYTF. The CDR3 DNA sequence: TGTGCCACCTACGAACGGGCAGCTACCCTAGGCTACACCTTC.

The J gene is TRBJ1-1, the V gene TRBV5-5; unclear D gene. Germline values: CDR1 SGHKS, CDR2 YYEKEE (reference sequence). Trimming took 1 base from V and 4 from J, leaving 14 bases between them. The CDR3 runs to 15 residues. This CDR3 is CASSLSPGGGTEAFF. CDR3 in DNA: TGTGCCAGCAGCTTGTCTCCAGGCGGAGGCACTGAAGCTTTCTTT.